A single sample gave rise to the 30 T cell receptor beta chains below, sequenced in a study of blood T cell repertoires in COVID-19. Some clones are missing from TCRdb's copy, which holds only in-frame ones; the method was immunoSEQ multiplex PCR. The sample shows about 240,000 clones, approximately 86% of them seen only once. Input material: peripheral blood. These receptors were obtained from a man in his 60s who had recovered from COVID-19.

In its sample, this clone was seen a few times. The CDR3 nucleotides read TGTGCCAGCAGCTTGGCCCACTACAGGGTGGGGACCTACGAGCAGTACGTC. It is translated as CASSLAHYRVGTYEQYV. The rearrangement joins TRBV5-8 to TRBJ2-7, with D possibly TRBD1 on 6 matching bases. Germline V gene lookup returns CDR1 SGHTS and CDR2 YDEGEE. V was pared by 0 bases and J by 2 bases, with 18 bases between. The CDR3 extends over 17 amino acids.

The CDR3 is CATSDFPRLAGGNTGELFF. The CDR3 nucleotides are TGTGCCACCAGTGATTTTCCCCGCCTAGCGGGGGGGAACACCGGGGAGCTGTTTTTT. The chain joins TRBV24-1 to TRBJ2-2, with 11 positions matching TRBD2. The junction had 7 bases not matched to a gene; V was cut back by 1 base and J by 1 base. The germline CDR1 and CDR2 sequences are KGHDR and SFDVKD. This CDR3 has 19 amino acids.

The rearrangement joins TRBV19 to TRBJ1-2, with 7 bases matching TRBD1. Germline CDR1 and CDR2: LNHDA and SQIVND (reference sequence). The V gene end was trimmed by 5 bases and the J gene end by 6 bases; junction bases not matched to a gene: 15. The CDR3 runs 16 residues. This CDR3 reads CASSRGPRQGHDGYTF. CDR3 bases: TGTGCCAGTAGTCGAGGGCCCCGACAGGGTCACGATGGCTACACCTTC.

This clone was observed a handful of times. This chain uses TRBV7-9 with TRBJ2-7, with 7 bases aligning to TRBD1. Looked up from germline, CDR1 is SEHNR and CDR2 is FQNEAQ (reference sequence). V lost 1 base, J lost 11 bases, and 5 bases stayed unmatched. This CDR3 is 12 amino acids long. CDR3 residues: CASSLGDSAKYF. Written as DNA, the CDR3 is TGTGCCAGCAGCTTAGGGGACAGTGCAAAGTACTTC.

The rearrangement links TRBV7-9 to TRBJ1-3; D uncertain. CDR3 length: 16 amino acids. In germline, CDR1 is SEHNR, CDR2 FQNEAQ (reference sequence). Trimming shortened V by 1 base and J by 0 bases, and 10 bases separated the two germline ends. CDR3 residues: CASSLVAEYSGNTIYF. The DNA for the CDR3 is TGTGCCAGCAGCTTAGTCGCAGAATACTCTGGAAACACCATATATTTT.

In its sample, this clone was seen once. The chain carries TRBV6-2 or TRBV6-3 and TRBJ2-1; possible D gene TRBD1, 6 bases. Germline V gene sequence: CDR1 MNHEY, CDR2 SVGEGT. This CDR3 contains 17 residues. Trimming shortened V by 0 bases and J by 1 base, and 13 bases separated the two germline ends. The CDR3 DNA sequence: TGTGCCAGCAGTTACTCGGTTGGGGGCATATCCTACAATGAGCAGTTCTTC. It is translated as CASSYSVGGISYNEQFF.

The chain links TRBV29-1 to TRBJ2-2; D gene uncertain. Germline values: CDR1 SQVTM, CDR2 ANQGSEA. V was pared by 6 bases and J by 3 bases, with 8 bases between. The CDR3 length is 12 residues. CDR3 sequence: CSVGEYTGELFF. The CDR3 coding sequence is TGCAGCGTCGGAGAATACACCGGGGAGCTGTTTTTT.

The rearrangement links TRBV7-5 to TRBJ2-1; the table's D call, TRBD1, has no DNA check behind it. TRBV7-5 is listed as a pseudogene. The CDR3 sequence is 17 residues long. The CDR3 loop is CARSLTLRQGYMDEQFF. The CDR3 coding sequence is TGTGCCAGAAGCTTAACGCTTAGACAGGGGTATATGGATGAGCAGTTCTTC.

This clone turned up a few times. J is TRBJ2-1 and V is TRBV11-2, with TRBD2 matching 9 bases. Trimming cost V 2 bases and J 2 bases; bases outside gene matches: 13. In germline, CDR1 is SGHAT, CDR2 FQNNGV. The CDR3 sequence is 19 residues long. The CDR3 here is CASSLSRGGANTPYNEQFF. The CDR3 DNA is TGTGCCAGCAGCTTATCTCGCGGGGGGGCCAATACACCCTACAATGAGCAGTTCTTC. The complete variable domain, with remaining parts taken from reference TRBV11-2 and TRBJ2-1, reads EAGVAQSPRYKIIEKRQSVAFWCNPISGHATLYWYQQILGQGPKLLIQFQNNGVVDDSQLPKDRFSAERLKGVDSTLKIQPAKLEDSAVYLCASSLSRGGANTPYNEQFFGPGTRLTVL.

J is TRBJ2-3 and V is TRBV27; 7 bases align to TRBD1. The CDR3 is 16 residues long. The ends lost 6 bases at V and 1 base at J; junction bases unmatched: 10. Germline assignment: CDR1 MNHEY and CDR2 SMNVEV (reference sequence). CDR3: CASRLTDRYGTDTQYF. CDR3 nucleotide sequence: TGTGCCAGCAGGTTGACGGACAGGTACGGCACAGATACGCAGTATTTT.

The chain couples TRBV5-1 to TRBJ1-3; D gene ambiguous. The germline V gene encodes CDR1 SGHRS and CDR2 YFSETQ. The CDR3 is 14 amino acids. With 4 bases removed from V and 0 bases from J, the gap between germline ends came to 8 bases. The CDR3 reads CASSNSSSGNTIYF. CDR3 DNA: TGCGCCAGCAGCAACTCTTCCTCTGGAAACACCATATATTTT.

The chain combines TRBV6-5 with TRBJ1-5; D is undetermined. Germline assignment: CDR1 MNHEY and CDR2 SVGAGI. V lost 6 bases to trimming and J lost 5 bases, with 17 bases between them. The CDR3 length is 15 residues. The CDR3 DNA sequence: TGTGCCAGCAGCCCCGAGGGAGAGTCGGATCAGCCCCAGCATTTT. Translation gives CASSPEGESDQPQHF.

The genes are TRBV27 and TRBJ2-5, with D tentatively TRBD1 (5 bases). V dropped 3 bases and J dropped 7 bases, with 12 bases sitting between them. CDR3 size: 13 residues. CDR1 is MNHEY and CDR2 is SMNVEV in the germline V gene (reference sequence). This chain's CDR3 is CASSLALQGTQYF. CDR3 coding DNA: TGTGCCAGCAGTTTGGCCCTCCAGGGGACCCAGTACTTC.

The rearrangement joins TRBV5-8 to TRBJ2-7; 14 positions match TRBD2. V lost 3 bases, J lost 4 bases, and 9 bases stayed unmatched. This CDR3 is built from 17 residues. Germline assignment: CDR1 SGHTS and CDR2 YDEGEE. The CDR3 nucleotides are TGTGCCAGCAGCTCCCGGACTAGCGGGGGGCCCGTATACGAGCAGTACGTC. Translating gives CASSSRTSGGPVYEQYV.

This sequence joins TRBV7-9 and TRBJ1-2, with TRBD1 matching over 7 bases. J lost 5 bases, V lost 4 bases, and 7 bases had no gene match. This CDR3 is built from 14 residues. Germline CDR1 SEHNR, CDR2 FQNEAQ (reference sequence). As DNA, the CDR3 is TGTGCCAGCAGCTGGGACAGTGCTACTTATGGCTACACCTTC. The encoded protein is CASSWDSATYGYTF.

This clone showed up just once. In DNA, the CDR3 is TGTGCCAGCTCAACCACAGGGGGTAATCAGCCCCAGCATTTT. This gives the protein CASSTTGGNQPQHF. This rearrangement joins TRBV18 to TRBJ1-5; 8 nucleotides match TRBD1. Trimming took 5 bases from V and 4 from J; bases not matched to a gene: 4. CDR3 length: 14 amino acids. Looked up from germline, CDR1 is KGHSH and CDR2 is LQKENI.

This chain's CDR3 is CASGSGGGTGNTIYF. In nucleotides, the CDR3 is TGTGCCAGCGGATCGGGAGGGGGAACTGGAAACACCATATATTTT. The chain combines TRBV3-1 (or the pseudogene TRBV3-2) with TRBJ1-3, with a possible D match to TRBD1 (6 bases). CDR1 is LGHDT, CDR2 YNNKEL, per germline (reference sequence). V was pared by 8 bases and J by 2 bases, with 16 bases between. The CDR3 spans 15 residues.

The genes are TRBV5-8 and TRBJ1-1; D perhaps matches TRBD1 (6 bases). This CDR3 has 16 amino acids. The germline V gene encodes CDR1 SGHTS and CDR2 YDEGEE. V was trimmed by 5 bases and J by 6 bases, leaving 23 bases between them. CDR3 loop: CASRSFNRAGKPEAFF. The CDR3 DNA reads TGTGCCAGCAGGAGTTTTAACAGGGCAGGGAAACCTGAAGCTTTCTTT.

The rearrangement links TRBV30 to TRBJ2-1; 7 bases agree with TRBD1. The trim removed 3 bases at V and 4 bases at J, leaving 9 bases unmatched. The germline V gene encodes CDR1 GTSNPN and CDR2 SVGIG (reference sequence). The CDR3 is 15 amino acids. DNA of the CDR3: TGTGCCTGGAGGGCCAGGGGGAGACGGTACAATGAGCAGTTCTTC. This translates into CAWRARGRRYNEQFF.

J is TRBJ2-7 and V is TRBV5-1, with a possible D match to TRBD1 (6 bases). The CDR3 covers 13 residues. The germline CDR1 and CDR2 sequences are SGHRS and YFSETQ. V was shortened by 1 base and J by 7 bases, with 12 bases between the two germline ends. CDR3 loop: CASSLTRGQEQYV. The DNA for the CDR3 is TGCGCCAGCAGCTTGACCAGGGGCCAAGAGCAGTACGTC.

The chain carries TRBV3-1 (or the pseudogene TRBV3-2) and TRBJ1-1; D gene ambiguous. CDR3 size: 13 residues. Germline assignment: CDR1 LGHDT and CDR2 YNNKEL (reference sequence). V lost 4 bases to trimming and J lost 5 bases, with 11 bases between them. CDR3 bases: TGTGCCAGCAGCCCACCCCGGCGGACTGAAGCTTTCTTT. Translated, it gives CASSPPRRTEAFF.

Concerning this clone: Different DNA sequences within this sample yield the same CDR3. The chain is built from TRBV6-5 and TRBJ1-4; maybe TRBD1 (5 bases). The CDR3 is 14 amino acids. Germline-derived CDR1 and CDR2 are MNHEY and SVGAGI. Deletions cut 5 bases from V and 1 base from J, with 8 bases between. The CDR3 DNA is TGTGCCAGCAGTCAGGGTTTAACTAATGAAAAACTGTTTTTT. As protein: CASSQGLTNEKLFF.

The chain has TRBV19 and TRBJ2-7; 7 nucleotides match TRBD1. This CDR3 is 15 amino acids long. The germline CDR1 and CDR2 sequences are LNHDA and SQIVND (reference sequence). J lost 5 bases, V lost 6 bases, and 13 bases had no gene match. CDR3 DNA: TGTGCCAGTAGCCTAACAGGGGCTTCAGGCCACGAGCAGTACGTC. Translated, it gives CASSLTGASGHEQYV.

The gene calls are TRBV2 and TRBJ2-5; 8 bases line up with TRBD1. There are 15 residues in the CDR3. Per the germline V gene, CDR1 is SNHLY and CDR2 is FYNNEI. V dropped 6 bases and J dropped 5; count of bases not matched to a gene: 11. CDR3 protein: CASSLRQGAGETQYF. The CDR3 coding sequence is TGTGCCAGCAGCCTCCGGCAGGGGGCGGGGGAGACCCAGTACTTC.

The chain joins TRBV5-5 to TRBJ2-1; TRBD2 matches 12 bases. V was pared by 4 bases and J by 9 bases, with 8 bases of the junction left unmatched. This CDR3 has 15 residues. From germline, CDR1 is SGHKS and CDR2 YYEKEE (reference sequence). Here the CDR3 reads CASSLRLAGDTEQFF. CDR3 DNA sequence: TGTGCCAGCAGCCTCCGACTAGCGGGGGATACTGAGCAGTTCTTC.

V gene TRBV5-1 combines with J gene TRBJ2-7; 8 bases are shared with TRBD1. Germline CDR1 is SGHRS and CDR2 is YFSETQ. V was clipped by 2 bases and J by 5 bases; unmatched bases: 15. The CDR3 is made up of 17 amino acids. The CDR3, as DNA: TGCGCCAGCAGCTTCGACCCTTTAGGACAGGGAAAGGACGAGCAGTACTTC. Translating it yields CASSFDPLGQGKDEQYF.

This clone was picked up a small number of times. The chain carries TRBV6-5 and TRBJ1-1; D call uncertain. Germline V gene data show CDR1 as MNHEY and CDR2 as SVGAGI. The CDR3 covers 11 residues. Trimming stripped 6 bases from V and 8 bases from J, with 10 bases between. The CDR3: CASSRWPEAFF. In nucleotides, the CDR3 is TGTGCCAGCAGCCGATGGCCAGAAGCTTTCTTT.

This chain's CDR3 is CASSSGYRELGKTQYF. In DNA, the CDR3 is TGCGCCAGCAGCTCTGGTTACAGGGAATTGGGAAAGACCCAGTACTTC. The rearrangement joins TRBV5-1 to TRBJ2-5; D possibly corresponds to TRBD1 (6 bases). CDR3 size: 16 residues. Trimming cost V 3 bases and J 6 bases, with 21 bases left between them. Germline CDR1 is SGHRS and CDR2 is YFSETQ. Combining the CDR3 with reference TRBV5-1 and TRBJ2-5 gives the whole variable domain KAGVTQTPRYLIKTRGQQVTLSCSPISGHRSVSWYQQTPGQGLQFLFEYFSETQRNKGNFPGRFSGRQFSNSRSEMNVSTLELGDSALYLCASSSGYRELGKTQYFGPGTRLLVL.

J is TRBJ2-3 and V is TRBV5-6; tentative D call: TRBD2 (6 bases). V gave up 2 bases and J gave up 3 bases, with 22 bases separating them. The CDR3 has 18 residues. Germline CDR1 SGHDT, CDR2 YYEEEE. For the CDR3, the DNA is TGTGCCAGCAGCTTATTGGGCGGGGACCTCTCGCCGACAGATACGCAGTATTTT. Residues: CASSLLGGDLSPTDTQYF.

This clone was counted only a few times. The J gene is TRBJ1-5, the V gene TRBV13; TRBD1 might be the D (5 bases). CDR3 length: 13 amino acids. CDR1 and CDR2 from the germline V gene are PRHDT and FYEKMQ (reference sequence). V dropped 2 bases and J dropped 7 bases, with 9 bases sitting between them. CDR3 nucleotide sequence: TGTGCCAGCAGCTTAAGGGGCGAACAGCCCCAGCATTTT. The encoded protein is CASSLRGEQPQHF.